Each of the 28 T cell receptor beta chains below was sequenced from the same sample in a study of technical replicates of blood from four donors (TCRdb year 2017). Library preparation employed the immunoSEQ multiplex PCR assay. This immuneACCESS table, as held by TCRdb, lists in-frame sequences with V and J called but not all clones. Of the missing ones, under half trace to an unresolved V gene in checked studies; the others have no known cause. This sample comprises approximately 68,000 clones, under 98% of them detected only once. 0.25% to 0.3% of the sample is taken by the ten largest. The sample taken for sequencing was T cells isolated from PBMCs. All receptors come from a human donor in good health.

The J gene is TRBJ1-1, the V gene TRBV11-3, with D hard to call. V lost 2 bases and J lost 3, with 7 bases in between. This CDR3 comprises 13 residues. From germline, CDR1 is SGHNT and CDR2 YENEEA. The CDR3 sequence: CASSLSGHTEAFF. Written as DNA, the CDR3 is TGTGCCAGCAGCTTAAGCGGACACACTGAAGCTTTCTTT.

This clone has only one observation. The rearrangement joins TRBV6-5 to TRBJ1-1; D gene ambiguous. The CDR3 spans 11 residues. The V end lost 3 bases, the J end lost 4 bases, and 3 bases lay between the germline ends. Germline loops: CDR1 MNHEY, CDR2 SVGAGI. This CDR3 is CASSYSTEAFF. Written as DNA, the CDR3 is TGTGCCAGCAGTTATAGCACTGAAGCTTTCTTT.

The CDR3 bases are TGTGCCATCAGTGAGGAACGGGCGGGAGGCACCGGGGAGCTGTTTTTT. Translated, it gives CAISEERAGGTGELFF. The rearrangement uses TRBV10-3 and TRBJ2-2; TRBD2 matches at 8 bases. CDR1 is ENHRY, CDR2 SYGVKD, per germline. The V and J ends lost 2 bases and 4 bases, in that order; junction bases with no gene match: 6. The CDR3 consists of 16 residues.

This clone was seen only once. The CDR3 reads CASSVGTSVQETQYF. The CDR3 bases are TGTGCCAGCAGTGTAGGGACTAGCGTCCAAGAGACCCAGTACTTC. V usage is TRBV6-1 and J usage is TRBJ2-5, with 10 positions matching TRBD2. Per the germline V gene, CDR1 is MNHNS and CDR2 is SASEGT. V trimming: 4 bases; J trimming: 1 base; junction bases outside the gene matches: 3. This CDR3 is 15 amino acids long.

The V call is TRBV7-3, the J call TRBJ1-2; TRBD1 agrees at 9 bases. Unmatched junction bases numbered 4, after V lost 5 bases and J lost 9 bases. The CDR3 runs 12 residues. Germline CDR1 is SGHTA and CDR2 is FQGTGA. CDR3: CASSLGQGSYTF. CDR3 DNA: TGTGCCAGCAGCCTAGGACAGGGGAGCTACACCTTC. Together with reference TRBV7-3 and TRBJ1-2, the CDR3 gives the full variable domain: GAGVSQTPSNKVTEKGKYVELRCDPISGHTALYWYRQSLGQGPEFLIYFQGTGAADDSGLPNDRFFAVRPEGSVSTLKIQRTERGDSAVYLCASSLGQGSYTFGSGTRLTVV.

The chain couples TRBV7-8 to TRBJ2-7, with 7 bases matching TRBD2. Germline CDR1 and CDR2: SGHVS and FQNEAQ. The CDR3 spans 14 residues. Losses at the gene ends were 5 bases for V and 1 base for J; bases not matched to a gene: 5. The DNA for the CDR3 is TGTGCCAGCAGCCCCAGGGACTATTCCTACGAGCAGTACTTC. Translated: CASSPRDYSYEQYF.

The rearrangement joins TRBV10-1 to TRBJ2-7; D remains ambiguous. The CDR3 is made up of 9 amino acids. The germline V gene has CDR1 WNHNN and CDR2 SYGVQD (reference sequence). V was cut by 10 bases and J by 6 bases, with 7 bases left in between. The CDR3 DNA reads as TGCGCCAACAACGCCGAGCAGTACTTC. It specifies CANNAEQYF.

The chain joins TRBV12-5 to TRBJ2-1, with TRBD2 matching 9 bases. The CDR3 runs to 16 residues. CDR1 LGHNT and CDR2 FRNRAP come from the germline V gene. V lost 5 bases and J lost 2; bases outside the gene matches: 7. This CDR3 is CASGGLARGTYNEQFF. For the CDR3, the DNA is TGTGCTAGTGGTGGACTAGCGAGGGGTACCTACAATGAGCAGTTCTTC. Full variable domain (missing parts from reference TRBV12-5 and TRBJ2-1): DARVTQTPRHKVTEMGQEVTMRCQPILGHNTVFWYRQTMMQGLELLAYFRNRAPLDDSGMPKDRFSAEMPDATLATLKIQPSEPRDSAVYFCASGGLARGTYNEQFFGPGTRLTVL.

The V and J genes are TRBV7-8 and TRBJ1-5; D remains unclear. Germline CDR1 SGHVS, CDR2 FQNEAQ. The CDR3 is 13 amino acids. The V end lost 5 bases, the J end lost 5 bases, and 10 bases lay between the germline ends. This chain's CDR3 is CASSLDTYQPQHF. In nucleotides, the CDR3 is TGTGCCAGCAGCCTAGACACGTATCAGCCCCAGCATTTT.

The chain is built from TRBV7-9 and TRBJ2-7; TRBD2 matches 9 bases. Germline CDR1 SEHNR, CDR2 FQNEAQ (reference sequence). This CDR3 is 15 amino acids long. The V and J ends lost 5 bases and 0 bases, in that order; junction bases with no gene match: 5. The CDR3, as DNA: TGTGCCAGCAGCCCCAGCGGGAGGAGCTCCTACGAGCAGTACTTC. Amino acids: CASSPSGRSSYEQYF.

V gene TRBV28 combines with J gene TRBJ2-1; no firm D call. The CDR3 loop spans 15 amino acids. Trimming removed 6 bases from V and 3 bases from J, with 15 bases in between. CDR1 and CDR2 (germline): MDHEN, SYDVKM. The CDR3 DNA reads TGTGCCAGCAGCGTACCCGGAGCCTACTACAATGAGCAGTTCTTC. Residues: CASSVPGAYYNEQFF.

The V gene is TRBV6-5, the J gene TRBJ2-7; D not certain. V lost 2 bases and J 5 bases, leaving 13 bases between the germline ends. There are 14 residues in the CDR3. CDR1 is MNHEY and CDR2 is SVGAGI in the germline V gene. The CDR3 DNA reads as TGTGCCAGCAGTTACGCAGGCGCTGGCGACGAGCAGTACTTC. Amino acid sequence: CASSYAGAGDEQYF.

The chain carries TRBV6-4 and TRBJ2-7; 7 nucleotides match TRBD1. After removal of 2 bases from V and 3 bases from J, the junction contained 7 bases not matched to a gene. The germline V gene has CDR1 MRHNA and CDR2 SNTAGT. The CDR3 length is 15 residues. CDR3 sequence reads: CASSDGRDRLYEQYF. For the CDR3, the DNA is TGTGCCAGCAGTGACGGTAGGGACAGACTCTACGAGCAGTACTTC.

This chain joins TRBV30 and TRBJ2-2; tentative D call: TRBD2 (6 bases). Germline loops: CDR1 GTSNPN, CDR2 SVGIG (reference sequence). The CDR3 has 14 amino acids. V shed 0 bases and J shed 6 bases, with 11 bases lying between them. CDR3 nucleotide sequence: TGTGCCTGGAGTGTATCCGGGAGTCCCGGGGAGCTGTTTTTT. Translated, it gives CAWSVSGSPGELFF.

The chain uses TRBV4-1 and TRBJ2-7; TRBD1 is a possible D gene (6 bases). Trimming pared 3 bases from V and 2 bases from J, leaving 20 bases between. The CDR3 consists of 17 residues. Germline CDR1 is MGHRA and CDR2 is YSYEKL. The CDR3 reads CASSQRQVVERPYEQYF. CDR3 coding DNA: TGCGCCAGCAGCCAGAGACAGGTCGTTGAAAGGCCCTACGAGCAGTACTTC.

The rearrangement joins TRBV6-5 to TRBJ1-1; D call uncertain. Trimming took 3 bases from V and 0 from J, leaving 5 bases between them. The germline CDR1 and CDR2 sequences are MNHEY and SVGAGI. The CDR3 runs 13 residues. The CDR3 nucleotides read TGTGCCAGCAGTTATTTCTTGAACACTGAAGCTTTCTTT. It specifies CASSYFLNTEAFF.

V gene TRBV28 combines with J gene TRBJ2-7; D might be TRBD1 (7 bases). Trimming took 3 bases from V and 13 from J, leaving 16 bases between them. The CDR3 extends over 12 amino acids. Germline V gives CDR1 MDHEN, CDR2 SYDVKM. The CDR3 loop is CASSFPRDSVYF. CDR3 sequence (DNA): TGTGCCAGCAGTTTCCCGCGGGACAGTGTATACTTC.

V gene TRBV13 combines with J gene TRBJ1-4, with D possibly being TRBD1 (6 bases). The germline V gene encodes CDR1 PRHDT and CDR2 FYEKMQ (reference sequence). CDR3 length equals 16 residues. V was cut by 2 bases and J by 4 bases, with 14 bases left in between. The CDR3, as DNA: TGTGCCAGCAGCTTACAAACAGGGTTCCGTAATGAAAAACTGTTTTTT. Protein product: CASSLQTGFRNEKLFF.

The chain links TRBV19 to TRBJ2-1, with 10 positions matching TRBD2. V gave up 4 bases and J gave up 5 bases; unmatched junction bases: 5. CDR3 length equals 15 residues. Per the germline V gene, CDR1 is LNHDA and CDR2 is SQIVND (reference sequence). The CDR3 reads CASSTGTSANNEQFF. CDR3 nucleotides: TGTGCCAGTAGTACCGGGACTAGCGCGAACAATGAGCAGTTCTTC.

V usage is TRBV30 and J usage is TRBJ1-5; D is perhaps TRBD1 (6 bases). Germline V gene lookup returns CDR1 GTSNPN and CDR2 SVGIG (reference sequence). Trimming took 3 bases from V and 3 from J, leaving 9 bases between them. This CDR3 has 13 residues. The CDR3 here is CAWRGDNNQPQHF. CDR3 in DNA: TGTGCCTGGAGGGGGGACAACAATCAGCCCCAGCATTTT. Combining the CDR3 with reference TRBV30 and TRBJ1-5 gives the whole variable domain SQTIHQWPATLVQPVGSPLSLECTVEGTSNPNLYWYRQAAGRGLQLLFYSVGIGQISSEVPQNLSASRPQDRQFILSSKKLLLSDSGFYLCAWRGDNNQPQHFGDGTRLSIL.

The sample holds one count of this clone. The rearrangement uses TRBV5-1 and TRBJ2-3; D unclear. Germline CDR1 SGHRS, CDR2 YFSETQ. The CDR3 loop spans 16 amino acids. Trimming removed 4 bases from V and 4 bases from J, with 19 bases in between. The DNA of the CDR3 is TGCGCCAGCAGCCCCCGACTGGCAAGTTTCGCAGATACGCAGTATTTT. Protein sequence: CASSPRLASFADTQYF.

This CDR3 reads CASLKELAGRTGELFF. The CDR3 coding sequence is TGTGCCAGTCTCAAAGAACTAGCGGGACGCACCGGGGAGCTGTTTTTT. The chain couples TRBV2 to TRBJ2-2, with TRBD2 matching 10 bases. After removal of 9 bases from V and 4 bases from J, the junction contained 11 bases not matched to a gene. Germline V lookup: CDR1 SNHLY, CDR2 FYNNEI. This CDR3 contains 16 residues.

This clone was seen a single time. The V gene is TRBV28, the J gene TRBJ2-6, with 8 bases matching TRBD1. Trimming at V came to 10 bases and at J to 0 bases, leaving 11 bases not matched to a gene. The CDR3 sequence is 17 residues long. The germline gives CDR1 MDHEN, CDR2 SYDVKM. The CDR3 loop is CATLTQGAHSGANVLTF. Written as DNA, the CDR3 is TGTGCCACCCTTACTCAGGGGGCACACTCTGGGGCCAACGTCCTGACTTTC.

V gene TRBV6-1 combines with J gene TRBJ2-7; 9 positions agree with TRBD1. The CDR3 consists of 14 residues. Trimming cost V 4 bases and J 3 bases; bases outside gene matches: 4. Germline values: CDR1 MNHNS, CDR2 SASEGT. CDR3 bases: TGTGCCAGCAGTGTTCCGGGACAGGGCTACGAGCAGTACTTC. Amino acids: CASSVPGQGYEQYF.

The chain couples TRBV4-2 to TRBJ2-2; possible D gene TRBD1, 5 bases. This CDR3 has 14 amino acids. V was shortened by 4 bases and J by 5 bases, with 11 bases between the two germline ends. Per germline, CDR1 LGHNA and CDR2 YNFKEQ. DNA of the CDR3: TGTGCCAGCAGCCTGGACACAGTGACCGGGGAGCTGTTTTTT. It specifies CASSLDTVTGELFF.

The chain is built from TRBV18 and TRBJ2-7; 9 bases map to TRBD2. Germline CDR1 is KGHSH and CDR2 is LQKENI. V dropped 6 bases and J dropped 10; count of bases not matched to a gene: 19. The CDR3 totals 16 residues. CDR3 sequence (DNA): TGTGCCAGCTCCCCAACCTCCGCGGGAGGGCCCTCTAATCAGTACTTC. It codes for CASSPTSAGGPSNQYF.

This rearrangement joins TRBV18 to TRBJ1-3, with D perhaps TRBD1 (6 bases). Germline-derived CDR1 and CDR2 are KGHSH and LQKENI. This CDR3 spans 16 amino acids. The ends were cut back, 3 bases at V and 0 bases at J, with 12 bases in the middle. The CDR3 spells CASSPHRDLSGNTIYF. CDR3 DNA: TGTGCCAGCTCACCCCACAGGGACCTCTCTGGAAACACCATATATTTT.

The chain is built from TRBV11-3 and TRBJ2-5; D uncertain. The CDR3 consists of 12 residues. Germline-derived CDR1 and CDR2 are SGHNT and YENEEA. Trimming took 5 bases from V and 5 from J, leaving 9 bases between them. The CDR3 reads CASSQPEETQYF. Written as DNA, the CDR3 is TGTGCCAGCAGCCAACCTGAGGAGACCCAGTACTTC.